These T cell receptor beta chains were read from a single sample in a study of HIV-infected patients and healthy controls. MiXCR, run by TCRdb on the 5' RACE reads, gives a single entry per CDR3 protein. The repertoire holds 19,000 or so distinct CDR3 sequences, roughly an eighth seen once, with around 10% in the top ten. Sequenced input: blood. All receptors derive from an adult in good health. Both conserved end residues are part of each CDR3. D genes are given only for firm matches. For some rows the clone size is stated as once, few or many, or as a class when expanded; others skip it.

J gene | D gene | clone size | V gene | CDR3 protein | CDR3 DNA
TRBJ2-3 | TRBD2 | many | TRBV5-1 | CASSPRTRGGTDTQYF | TGCGCCAGCAGCCCACGAACGCGGGGGGGCACAGATACGCAGTATTTT
TRBJ2-3 | NA | NA | TRBV5-1 | CASSPPGSTDTQYF | TGCGCCAGCAGCCCCCCGGGTTCCACAGATACGCAGTATTTT
TRBJ2-1 | TRBD2 | many | TRBV19 | CASSMLAGGPNQQFF | TGTGCCAGTAGTATGCTAGCGGGGGGCCCCAATCAGCAGTTCTTC
TRBJ2-6 | NA | medium-sized | TRBV29-1 | CSTWGSGANVLTF | TGCAGTACCTGGGGCTCTGGGGCCAACGTCCTGACTTTC
TRBJ1-2 | NA | few | TRBV6-5 | CASSYSLPMAGHYGYTF | TGTGCCAGCAGTTACTCACTACCAATGGCAGGGCACTATGGCTACACCTTC
TRBJ1-4 | NA | NA | TRBV18 | CASSRGEAEKLFF | TGTGCCAGCTCAAGAGGTGAAGCCGAAAAACTGTTTTTT
TRBJ2-5 | NA | few | TRBV7-2 | CASSLSGLKGETQYF | TGTGCCAGCAGCTTATCGGGGCTTAAGGGGGAGACCCAGTACTTC
TRBJ2-7 | NA | many | TRBV18 | CASSKIVGTYEQYF | TGTGCCAGCTCGAAGATTGTGGGAACCTACGAGCAGTACTTC
TRBJ1-2 | NA | few | TRBV5-1 | CASSPQSNYGYTF | TGCGCCAGCAGCCCCCAATCGAACTATGGCTACACCTTC
TRBJ2-1 | NA | many | TRBV7-2 | CASSLIAAGSYNEQFF | TGTGCCAGCAGCCTAATAGCGGCCGGCTCCTACAATGAGCAGTTCTTC
TRBJ1-1 | NA | medium-sized | TRBV10-3 | CAISETGRNTEAFF | TGTGCCATCAGTGAAACAGGGCGGAACACTGAAGCTTTCTTT
TRBJ2-7 | NA | many | TRBV2 | CASSDVRVYEQYF | TGTGCCAGCAGTGATGTCAGGGTCTACGAGCAGTACTTC
TRBJ2-7 | NA | NA | TRBV18 | CASLPGVGYEQYF | TGTGCCAGCTTGCCCGGGGTCGGATACGAGCAGTACTTC
TRBJ2-3 | NA | NA | TRBV7-2 | CASSSRSTTVTDTQYF | TGTGCCAGCAGCTCTAGATCGACTACCGTCACAGATACGCAGTATTTT
TRBJ2-2 | TRBD1 | many | TRBV5-1 | CASSPGTGGAGELFF | TGCGCCAGCAGCCCAGGGACAGGTGGGGCCGGGGAGCTGTTTTTT
TRBJ2-5 | TRBD2 | few | TRBV7-9 | CASSRGEETQYF | TGTGCCAGCAGCCGGGGGGAGGAGACCCAGTACTTC
TRBJ1-6 | NA | many | TRBV12-3/TRBV12-4 | CASSLYSPLHF | TGTGCCAGCAGTCTCTATTCACCCCTCCACTTT
TRBJ2-1 | NA | many | TRBV24-1 | CATSGYPTSDEQFF | TGTGCCACCAGTGGCTACCCCACTAGTGATGAGCAGTTCTTC
TRBJ2-5 | TRBD2 | medium-sized | TRBV5-1 | CASSEASGEMETQYF | TGCGCCAGCAGCGAGGCTAGCGGGGAGATGGAGACCCAGTACTTC
TRBJ1-2 | NA | NA | TRBV6-6 | CASSSITGKEGYTF | TGTGCCAGCAGTTCCATTACAGGGAAAGAAGGCTACACCTTC
TRBJ1-2 | NA | many | TRBV30 | CAWSHDGIYGYTF | TGTGCCTGGAGTCACGACGGCATCTATGGCTACACCTTC
TRBJ1-4 | TRBD1 | few | TRBV7-9 | CASSPGYRGQNEKLFF | TGTGCCAGCTCCCCCGGCTACAGGGGGCAAAATGAAAAACTGTTTTTT
TRBJ2-7 | TRBD2 | many | TRBV20-1 | CSASGAHGTGTTKQYF | TGCAGTGCTAGCGGTGCCCATGGGACGGGGACTACGAAGCAGTACTTC
TRBJ2-7 | NA | many | TRBV27 | CASSPGTEQYF | TGTGCCAGCAGTCCGGGGACAGAGCAGTACTTC
TRBJ1-3 | NA | medium-sized | TRBV29-1 | CSVGDSGNTIYF | TGCAGCGTTGGCGACTCTGGAAACACCATATATTTT
TRBJ1-2 | NA | many | TRBV12-3/TRBV12-4 | CASRTTARNYGYTF | TGTGCCAGCAGAACGACAGCCCGAAACTATGGCTACACCTTC
TRBJ1-1 | NA | many | TRBV20-1 | CSAAGTGDEAFF | TGCAGTGCTGCCGGGACGGGAGATGAAGCTTTCTTT
TRBJ2-7 | NA | medium-sized | TRBV29-1 | CSVDTGGYEQYF | TGCAGCGTGGACACCGGGGGCTACGAGCAGTACTTC
TRBJ1-1 | NA | medium-sized | TRBV27 | CASSYRRVTEAFF | TGTGCCAGCAGCTACAGGCGGGTCACTGAAGCTTTCTTT
TRBJ1-1 | NA | many | TRBV5-1 | CASSLGTVNTEAFF | TGCGCCAGCAGCTTGGGGACGGTAAACACTGAAGCTTTCTTT
TRBJ1-1 | NA | many | TRBV7-3 | CASSPPGTSRTEAFF | TGTGCCAGCAGCCCACCAGGGACTTCGCGCACTGAAGCTTTCTTT
TRBJ1-2 | NA | NA | TRBV6-2/TRBV6-3 | CASRRRDYGYTF | TGTGCCAGCCGAAGACGGGACTATGGCTACACCTTC
TRBJ2-5 | TRBD1 | medium-sized | TRBV10-3 | CAISGYRQGSEETQYF | TGTGCCATCAGTGGTTATAGACAGGGATCGGAAGAGACCCAGTACTTC
TRBJ2-3 | TRBD2 | NA | TRBV4-2 | CASSHRAGGPSISTDTQYF | TGTGCCAGCAGCCACAGAGCGGGGGGGCCAAGTATAAGCACAGATACGCAGTATTTT
TRBJ2-5 | TRBD2 | NA | TRBV12-3/TRBV12-4 | CASTHGGGAGSRTQYF | TGTGCCAGCACCCATGGCGGGGGGGCGGGATCCCGGACCCAGTACTTC
TRBJ2-3 | NA | medium-sized | TRBV2 | CASSEVGRRPDTQYF | TGTGCCAGCAGTGAGGTCGGCAGGAGGCCAGATACGCAGTATTTT
TRBJ2-3 | TRBD2 | NA | TRBV7-9 | CASSPRPGAGDTDTQYF | TGTGCCAGCAGCCCCCGGCCCGGGGCGGGGGACACAGATACGCAGTATTTT
TRBJ1-1 | NA | many | TRBV20-1 | CSAQLGGGGTEAFF | TGCAGTGCTCAACTCGGAGGGGGAGGAACTGAAGCTTTCTTT
TRBJ2-5 | NA | medium-sized | TRBV7-9 | CASSLTAAQETQYF | TGTGCCAGCAGCTTAACGGCAGCACAAGAGACCCAGTACTTC
TRBJ1-3 | NA | medium-sized | TRBV4-1 | CASSDGPISGNTIYF | TGCGCCAGCAGCGACGGTCCCATCTCTGGAAACACCATATATTTT
TRBJ1-1 | NA | many | TRBV27 | CASIGRYTEAFF | TGTGCCAGCATCGGCCGGTACACTGAAGCTTTCTTT
TRBJ2-3 | NA | few | TRBV6-4 | CASSDRATDTQYF | TGTGCCAGCAGTGACAGGGCCACAGATACGCAGTATTTT
TRBJ2-4 | NA | many | TRBV12-3/TRBV12-4 | CASSFSLAKNIQYF | TGTGCCAGCAGTTTTTCGCTAGCCAAAAACATTCAGTACTTC
TRBJ1-4 | NA | many | TRBV5-5 | CASSGGSGQGNEKLFF | TGTGCCAGCAGCGGGGGATCGGGGCAAGGGAATGAAAAACTGTTTTTT
TRBJ2-3 | NA | many | TRBV6-5 | CASRSASTDTQYF | TGTGCCAGCAGGAGTGCTAGCACAGATACGCAGTATTTT
TRBJ1-5 | NA | medium-sized | TRBV27 | CASSPLGVGQPQHF | TGTGCCAGCAGCCCCTTAGGGGTTGGGCAGCCCCAGCATTTT
TRBJ1-2 | NA | medium-sized | TRBV3-1 | CASSQRTESGYTF | TGTGCCAGCAGCCAAAGGACAGAGAGTGGCTACACCTTC
TRBJ2-2 | TRBD1 | NA | TRBV7-7 | CASSADRGQQGAGELFF | TGTGCTAGCAGCGCCGACAGGGGACAACAAGGGGCCGGGGAGCTGTTTTTT
TRBJ1-6 | NA | many | TRBV19 | CASSNRESSYNSPLHF | TGTGCCAGTAGTAATCGGGAAAGCTCCTATAATTCACCCCTCCACTTT
TRBJ1-1 | NA | NA | TRBV3-1 | CASSQLEGSTEAFF | TGTGCCAGCAGCCAATTAGAGGGGAGCACTGAAGCTTTCTTT
TRBJ1-4 | TRBD1 | few | TRBV30 | CAWIRTGDEKLFF | TGTGCCTGGATCAGGACAGGGGATGAAAAACTGTTTTTT
TRBJ2-7 | TRBD2 | few | TRBV4-3 | CASSQDPFLAGVEQYF | TGCGCCAGCAGCCAAGATCCCTTTCTAGCGGGGGTTGAGCAGTACTTC
TRBJ1-2 | NA | few | TRBV4-2 | CASSQDLSALLNYGYTF | TGTGCCAGCAGCCAAGATTTGTCAGCCCTACTTAACTATGGCTACACCTTC
TRBJ2-3 | TRBD2 | many | TRBV10-3 | CASAGTDTQYF | TGTGCCTCAGCGGGGACAGATACGCAGTATTTT
TRBJ2-7 | TRBD2 | NA | TRBV7-2 | CASSPRLAGAHEQYF | TGTGCCAGCAGCCCTCGACTAGCGGGGGCCCACGAGCAGTACTTC
TRBJ2-1 | NA | many | TRBV12-3/TRBV12-4 | CASSSPRATPYNEQFF | TGTGCCAGCAGCTCCCCCAGGGCCACCCCCTACAATGAGCAGTTCTTC
TRBJ1-1 | NA | many | TRBV12-3/TRBV12-4 | CASSLAGYGNTEAFF | TGTGCCAGCAGTTTAGCCGGTTACGGGAACACTGAAGCTTTCTTT
TRBJ1-1 | NA | many | TRBV20-1 | CSARDLGRTEAFF | TGCAGTGCTAGAGATCTAGGGCGCACTGAAGCTTTCTTT
TRBJ2-7 | TRBD2 | many | TRBV5-1 | CASRVAGSYEQYF | TGCGCCAGCAGGGTAGCGGGGTCCTACGAGCAGTACTTC
TRBJ2-1 | NA | medium-sized | TRBV6-5 | CASSYSIVGYNEQFF | TGTGCCAGCAGTTACTCGATTGTAGGGTACAATGAGCAGTTCTTC